This T cell receptor beta chain comes out of a study of cytomegalovirus exposure and HLA in healthy donors. Notes on the study in general: In an earlier analysis, productive rearrangement rates for most beta V segments clustered near 87% or 30%. More clonal expansion characterized HLA-associated TCR beta chains than equally common others in a later analysis.

Both 60 Vbeta primers and 13 Jbeta primers went into the PCR. Clones were sequenced by immunoSEQ multiplex PCR, and TCRdb holds only the in-frame ones, with some missing. Listed are over 70,000 clones; 5% falls within the top ten. In the case of this clone: What it recognizes is unknown.

Material for sequencing was PBMCs. The clonotype was recovered from a woman aged 40 to 50 in good health and CMV-seropositive.

CDR3 coding DNA: TGTGCCAGTAGTATAGTGGGGGCATTTCAGTACTTC. Protein sequence: CASSIVGAFQYF. The chain couples TRBV19 to TRBJ2-4; possible D gene TRBD1, 6 bases. Trimming removed 1 base at V and 11 bases at J, with 9 bases between. CDR1 is LNHDA, CDR2 SQIVND, per germline (reference sequence). The CDR3 length is 12 residues.